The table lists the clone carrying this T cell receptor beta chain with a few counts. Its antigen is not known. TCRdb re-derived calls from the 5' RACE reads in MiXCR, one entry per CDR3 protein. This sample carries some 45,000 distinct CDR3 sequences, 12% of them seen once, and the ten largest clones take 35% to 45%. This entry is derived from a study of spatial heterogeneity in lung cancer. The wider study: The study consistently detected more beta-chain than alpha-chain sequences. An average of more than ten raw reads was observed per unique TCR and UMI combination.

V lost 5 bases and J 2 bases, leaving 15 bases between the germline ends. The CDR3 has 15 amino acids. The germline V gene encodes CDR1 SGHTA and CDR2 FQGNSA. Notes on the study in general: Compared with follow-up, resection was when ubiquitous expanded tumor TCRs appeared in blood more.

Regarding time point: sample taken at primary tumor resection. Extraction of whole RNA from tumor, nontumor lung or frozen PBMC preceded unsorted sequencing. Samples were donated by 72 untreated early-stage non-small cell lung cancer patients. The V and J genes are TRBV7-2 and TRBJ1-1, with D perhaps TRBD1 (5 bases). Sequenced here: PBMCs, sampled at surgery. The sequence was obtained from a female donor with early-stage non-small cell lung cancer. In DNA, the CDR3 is TGTGCCAGCAGCCCAGCCGGGACGGTTAACACTGAAGCTTTCTTT. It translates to CASSPAGTVNTEAFF.